The clone carrying this T cell receptor (beta chain) has a count of ten or more. This sample was included in a study of human T cells and chemical hapten exposure. One entry per CDR3 protein results from TCRdb running MiXCR on the RACE reads. Here the sample spans more than 35,000 distinct CDR3 sequences, 3.7% being singletons. Time point in this sample: healthy volunteer bleed at 6 weeks. Total RNA was extracted from unfractionated whole blood. This sequence was found in a human donor in good health. Some clones in this sample may be carry-over from other donors' samples. The sequencing input was whole blood.

This chain's CDR3 is CASSFSTGLVSYEQYF. CDR3 nucleotide sequence: TGTGCCAGCAGCTTTTCTACGGGACTAGTCTCCTACGAGCAGTACTTC. V and J are TRBV7-2 and TRBJ2-7; 8 nucleotides match TRBD2. Germline V CDR1 and CDR2: SGHTA, FQGNSA. The CDR3 spans 16 residues. The J segment lost 0 bases and the V segment lost 3 bases, leaving 7 bases of the junction unmatched.